Each of the 21 T cell receptor beta chains below was sequenced from the same sample in a study of T cell repertoires in cytomegalovirus infection. MiXCR was run by TCRdb on the reads, yielding one entry per CDR3 protein. The table records 500,000 to 600,000 distinct CDR3 sequences, approximately 15% of them present only once. The source material was CD8+ T cells from PBMCs. The source of these receptors is a human donor in good health (CMV status not recorded). Some clones in this sample may be carry-over from other donors' samples.

This clonotype was seen only a few times. V gene TRBV11-2 combines with J gene TRBJ2-7, with D perhaps TRBD1 or TRBD2 (6 bases each). V was cut by 2 bases and J by 5 bases, with 16 bases left in between. The CDR3 runs to 15 residues. In germline, CDR1 is SGHAT, CDR2 FQNNGV. The CDR3 bases are TGTGCCAGCAGCTTAAGGGGGAGGAGCTCTCACGAGCAGTACTTC. As protein: CASSLRGRSSHEQYF. The whole variable domain, filled in from reference TRBV11-2 and TRBJ2-7, reads EAGVAQSPRYKIIEKRQSVAFWCNPISGHATLYWYQQILGQGPKLLIQFQNNGVVDDSQLPKDRFSAERLKGVDSTLKIQPAKLEDSAVYLCASSLRGRSSHEQYFGPGTRLTVT.

In this sample, this clonotype turned up a few times. The chain combines TRBV27 with TRBJ2-7; TRBD1 matches at 8 bases. V trimming: 7 bases; J trimming: 2 bases; junction bases outside the gene matches: 10. In germline, CDR1 is MNHEY, CDR2 SMNVEV (reference sequence). The CDR3 covers 15 residues. CDR3: CASIGLTGATYEQYF. The CDR3 region has the DNA TGTGCCAGCATCGGATTGACAGGGGCAACCTACGAGCAGTACTTC.

This clonotype was detected many times. The CDR3 loop is CASSALDRGTGELFF. The CDR3 coding sequence is TGTGCCAGCAGTGCCTTGGACAGGGGGACCGGGGAGCTGTTTTTT. The V and J genes are TRBV28 and TRBJ2-2; TRBD1 matches 10 bases. This CDR3 has 15 amino acids. Germline-derived CDR1 and CDR2 are MDHEN and SYDVKM. With V trimmed by 5 bases and J by 5 bases, 5 bases remained unmatched.

This clonotype turned up a few times. This chain links TRBV3-1 with TRBJ2-7; D possibly corresponds to TRBD1 (5 bases). Trimming shortened V by 1 base and J by 1 base, and 8 bases separated the two germline ends. CDR1 and CDR2 (germline): LGHDT, YNNKEL (reference sequence). The CDR3 covers 14 residues. The CDR3 loop reads CASSQGRQSYEQYF. The CDR3 nucleotides are TGTGCCAGCAGCCAAGGCCGACAGTCCTACGAGCAGTACTTC.

The rearrangement uses TRBV4-1 and TRBJ1-4; 9 bases map to TRBD1. The V segment lost 6 bases and the J segment 0 bases; nucleotides outside the gene matches: 5. The germline V gene has CDR1 MGHRA and CDR2 YSYEKL. CDR3 size: 16 residues. The CDR3 nucleotides are TGCGCCAGCAGGAATACAGGGGGCACAACTAATGAAAAACTGTTTTTT. The encoded protein is CASRNTGGTTNEKLFF.

The CDR3 bases are TGTGCTAGTGGTTTGGTAGAAGGGGACCGCACTGAAGCTTTCTTT. Translating it yields CASGLVEGDRTEAFF. The gene calls are TRBV12-5 and TRBJ1-1; the D gene is possibly TRBD1 (5 bases). The CDR3 consists of 15 residues. V was cut by 0 bases and J by 4 bases, with 12 bases left in between. Germline V gene sequence: CDR1 LGHNT, CDR2 FRNRAP.

This clonotype was recorded at least ten times. The chain recombines TRBV7-9 with TRBJ2-6, with D uncertain. This CDR3 spans 14 amino acids. V was cut by 4 bases and J by 5 bases, with 9 bases left in between. The germline gives CDR1 SEHNR, CDR2 FQNEAQ (reference sequence). This chain's CDR3 is CASSSPLWANVLTF. The CDR3, as DNA: TGTGCCAGCAGCTCTCCCTTGTGGGCCAACGTCCTGACTTTC.

In this sample, this clonotype turned up a few times. This sequence joins TRBV25-1 and TRBJ2-3; D is ambiguous. Germline CDR1 reads MGHDK; CDR2 reads SYGVNS. This CDR3 contains 12 residues. The V gene lost 6 bases and the J gene lost 4 bases, with 8 bases spanning the gap. The CDR3 DNA reads TGTGCCAGCAGCCTAGACCCAGATACGCAGTATTTT. Its protein is CASSLDPDTQYF.

The sample holds many counts of this clonotype. The chain links TRBV27 to TRBJ2-7; 7 bases match TRBD2. The V gene end was trimmed by 5 bases and the J gene end by 4 bases; junction bases not matched to a gene: 8. The CDR3 sequence is 14 residues long. Germline CDR1 reads MNHEY; CDR2 reads SMNVEV (reference sequence). Here the CDR3 reads CASSPSTSRYEQYF. For the CDR3, the DNA is TGTGCCAGCAGTCCGTCGACTAGCCGTTACGAGCAGTACTTC.

In the case of this clonotype: The germline gene is not matched at one end of the junction; a read error may be the cause. V is TRBV4-2 and J is TRBJ2-7, with 8 positions matching TRBD1. This CDR3 comprises 14 residues. Germline CDR1 and CDR2: LGHNA and YNFKEQ. Written as DNA, the CDR3 is TGTGCCAGCAGCCCAGGACAGGGCGGCTACGAGCAGTCCTTC. This encodes CASSPGQGGYEQSF.

This clonotype was found a few times. The chain carries TRBV9 and TRBJ1-2, with a tentative D call TRBD1 (5 bases). The ends were cut back, 3 bases at V and 0 bases at J, with 12 bases in the middle. The CDR3 extends over 15 amino acids. The germline CDR1 and CDR2 sequences are SGDLS and YYNGEE. CDR3 protein: CASSGSGWANYGYTF. CDR3 in DNA: TGTGCCAGCAGCGGCTCAGGGTGGGCTAACTATGGCTACACCTTC.

The chain couples TRBV15 to TRBJ2-3; TRBD1 matches at 7 bases. J lost 6 bases, V lost 1 base, and 7 bases had no gene match. This CDR3 is 15 amino acids long. Germline loops: CDR1 LNHNV, CDR2 YYDKDF (reference sequence). CDR3 DNA: TGTGCCACCAGCAGAGGCCGGGACAGCAGGGATACGCAGTATTTT. Amino acids: CATSRGRDSRDTQYF. The full variable domain, its missing parts supplied by reference TRBV15 and TRBJ2-3, is DAMVIQNPRYQVTQFGKPVTLSCSQTLNHNVMYWYQQKSSQAPKLLFHYYDKDFNNEADTPDNFQSRRPNTSFCFLDIRSPGLGDTAMYLCATSRGRDSRDTQYFGPGTRLTVL.

V usage is TRBV24-1 and J usage is TRBJ2-7; 7 bases line up with TRBD2. Trimming removed 0 bases from V and 3 bases from J; junction bases left unmatched: 7. The CDR3 is 16 residues long. Germline CDR1 is KGHDR and CDR2 is SFDVKD. CDR3 coding DNA: TGTGCCACCAGTGATTTGGGGCCAGCGGGGTACTACGAGCAGTACTTC. Amino acids: CATSDLGPAGYYEQYF.

A few counts support this clonotype. The chain recombines TRBV27 with TRBJ2-7; TRBD2 agrees at 9 bases. J gave up 1 base and V 0 bases, and 4 bases lay outside the gene matches. CDR1 is MNHEY and CDR2 is SMNVEV in the germline V gene (reference sequence). The CDR3 is 16 residues long. The CDR3 DNA follows: TGTGCCAGCAGTTTATCGGCGGGAGGGATTTCCTACGAGCAGTACTTC. This sequence encodes CASSLSAGGISYEQYF.

CDR3 amino acids: CASSQEQGRGGATEAFF. The CDR3, as DNA: TGCGCCAGCAGCCAAGAACAGGGAAGGGGGGGGGCCACTGAAGCTTTCTTT. The chain employs TRBV4-1 and TRBJ1-1; a possible D gene is TRBD1 (6 bases). Germline-derived CDR1 and CDR2 are MGHRA and YSYEKL. The CDR3 spans 17 residues. The V end lost 0 bases, the J end lost 4 bases, and 18 bases lay between the germline ends.

This clonotype was recorded at least ten times. This sequence joins TRBV12-3 or TRBV12-4 and TRBJ2-7; D possibly corresponds to TRBD1 (5 bases). V lost 5 bases, J lost 6 bases, and 11 bases lay in between. The CDR3 totals 12 residues. The CDR3 reads CASSHTGSEQYF. The CDR3 DNA follows: TGTGCCAGCAGTCATACAGGTTCCGAGCAGTACTTC.

In its sample, this clonotype was seen a few times. The chain carries TRBV5-6 and TRBJ1-5; 9 positions match TRBD1. There are 15 residues in the CDR3. Germline V gene sequence: CDR1 SGHDT, CDR2 YYEEEE. Germline trimming cut 5 bases from V and 6 bases from J; bases unmatched to any gene: 9. In DNA form, the CDR3 reads TGTGCCAGCAGTGTACAGGGGGCTCTGGGTCAGCCCCAGCATTTT. It specifies CASSVQGALGQPQHF.

This clonotype was seen ten or more times. The rearrangement links TRBV7-6 to TRBJ1-4; 8 positions match TRBD1. After removal of 5 bases from V and 8 bases from J, the junction contained 13 bases not matched to a gene. This CDR3 has 16 amino acids. Germline assignment: CDR1 SGHVS and CDR2 FNYEAQ. The CDR3 region has the DNA TGTGCCAGCAGCCCCCGACCCGGACAGGGTGGAGAAAAACTGTTTTTT. Translation gives CASSPRPGQGGEKLFF.

This clonotype was recorded at least ten times. J is TRBJ2-7 and V is TRBV7-8; 14 bases line up with TRBD2. Trimming removed 4 bases from V and 0 bases from J; junction bases left unmatched: 8. The CDR3 has 18 amino acids. Germline CDR1 reads SGHVS; CDR2 reads FQNEAQ. CDR3 protein: CASSSGLAGAGSSYEQYF. DNA of the CDR3: TGTGCCAGCAGCTCGGGACTAGCGGGAGCCGGAAGCTCCTACGAGCAGTACTTC.

This clonotype has a count of ten or more. CDR3 in amino acids: CASSSRQGTAYEQYF. The CDR3 coding sequence is TGTGCCAGCAGTTCACGACAGGGGACAGCCTACGAGCAGTACTTC. The chain joins TRBV27 to TRBJ2-7; 8 bases line up with TRBD1. Germline CDR1 is MNHEY and CDR2 is SMNVEV (reference sequence). This CDR3 spans 15 amino acids. J gave up 2 bases and V 4 bases, and 7 bases lay outside the gene matches.

The sample holds a few counts of this clonotype. In DNA form, the CDR3 reads TGTGCCAGCAGTTTTTTCGGCGGGGAGCTGTTTTTT. It translates to CASSFFGGELFF. The gene calls are TRBV28 and TRBJ2-2, with D uncertain. Per the germline V gene, CDR1 is MDHEN and CDR2 is SYDVKM. V was cut by 3 bases and J by 7 bases, with 6 bases left in between. The CDR3 consists of 12 residues.